A single sample is the source of the 28 T cell receptor beta chains below, sequenced in a study of blood T cell repertoires in COVID-19. Some clones are missing from TCRdb's copy, which holds only in-frame ones; the method was immunoSEQ multiplex PCR. The profile shows 200,000 to 300,000 clones, over 90% of them singletons. Sequencing was carried out using peripheral blood. All receptors come from a man aged 30 to 39 with COVID-19, enrolled during active disease.

The chain recombines TRBV3-1 (or the pseudogene TRBV3-2) with TRBJ1-2, with 9 bases fitting TRBD1. After removal of 4 bases from V and 7 bases from J, the junction contained 4 bases not matched to a gene. The CDR3 has 13 amino acids. Germline lookup yields CDR1 LGHDT and CDR2 YNNKEL (reference sequence). The CDR3: CASSPGTGSGYTF. DNA of the CDR3: TGTGCCAGCAGCCCCGGGACAGGGTCTGGCTACACCTTC.

CDR3 DNA: TGTGCCAGCAGTGAAGCGTGGGGGCCTAACACCGGGGAGCTGTTTTTT. Its protein is CASSEAWGPNTGELFF. The chain employs TRBV6-1 and TRBJ2-2; perhaps TRBD1 as D (6 bases). CDR1 is MNHNS, CDR2 SASEGT, per germline. The CDR3 covers 16 residues. Trimming shortened V by 0 bases and J by 2 bases, and 10 bases separated the two germline ends.

The rearrangement uses TRBV10-3 and TRBJ1-5; TRBD1 agrees at 7 bases. Germline CDR1 ENHRY, CDR2 SYGVKD. The CDR3 has 17 amino acids. J was trimmed by 0 bases and V by 0 bases; bases with no gene match: 5. The CDR3 nucleotides read TGTGCCATCAGTGAGTCCCCGACAGGGTATAGCAATCAGCCCCAGCATTTT. It translates to CAISESPTGYSNQPQHF.

The gene calls are TRBV2 and TRBJ1-1, with TRBD1 as a possible D gene (6 bases). Trimming cost V 8 bases and J 4 bases, with 20 bases left between them. This CDR3 has 15 amino acids. Looked up from germline, CDR1 is SNHLY and CDR2 is FYNNEI. The CDR3 DNA reads TGTGCCAGCGGAACAGGGATTGGGCTTATCACTGAAGCTTTCTTT. It is translated as CASGTGIGLITEAFF.

This clone is a singleton in its sample. This chain's CDR3 is CASSPTDRLGEATEAFF. The DNA for the CDR3 is TGTGCCAGCAGTCCCACCGACCGATTGGGGGAGGCCACTGAAGCTTTCTTT. V and J are TRBV27 and TRBJ1-1, with D possibly being TRBD1 (5 bases). Germline V lookup: CDR1 MNHEY, CDR2 SMNVEV (reference sequence). The CDR3 contains 17 residues. Trimming took off 5 bases at V and 4 bases at J, with 23 bases between the two ends.

This clone was counted only a few times. The chain links TRBV10-1 to TRBJ2-3; D possibly corresponds to TRBD1 (6 bases). This CDR3 contains 15 residues. V was shortened by 0 bases and J by 5 bases, with 12 bases between the two germline ends. Germline CDR1 reads WNHNN; CDR2 reads SYGVQD (reference sequence). The CDR3 DNA reads TGCGCCAGCAGTGAGTCAGGGGGTAAGGGAGATACGCAGTATTTT. Protein: CASSESGGKGDTQYF.

This rearrangement joins TRBV7-9 to TRBJ1-2, with 10 positions matching TRBD1. V was clipped by 5 bases and J by 5 bases; unmatched bases: 8. The CDR3 contains 15 residues. CDR1 is SEHNR, CDR2 FQNEAQ, per germline (reference sequence). The CDR3 DNA is TGTGCCAGCAGCCAGGGACAGGGGAAAAGTTATGGCTACACCTTC. Amino acids: CASSQGQGKSYGYTF. The full variable domain, completed using reference TRBV7-9 and TRBJ1-2, is DTGVSQNPRHKITKRGQNVTFRCDPISEHNRLYWYRQTLGQGPEFLTYFQNEAQLEKSRLLSDRFSAERPKGSFSTLEIQRTEQGDSAMYLCASSQGQGKSYGYTFGSGTRLTVV.

The rearrangement links TRBV6-5 to TRBJ2-5; TRBD2 matches at 10 bases. Germline V gene sequence: CDR1 MNHEY, CDR2 SVGAGI. The CDR3 totals 15 residues. J gave up 9 bases and V 5 bases, and 12 bases lay outside the gene matches. The CDR3 sequence is CASSRVSSGGMSQYF. The CDR3 DNA reads TGTGCCAGCAGTAGGGTTTCTAGCGGGGGCATGTCCCAGTACTTC.

The gene calls are TRBV30 and TRBJ1-6, with 9 bases lining up with TRBD1. The CDR3 loop spans 13 amino acids. V lost 5 bases and J lost 10; bases outside the gene matches: 6. Germline loops: CDR1 GTSNPN, CDR2 SVGIG (reference sequence). The CDR3 nucleotides are TGTGCCTGGGCCACAGGGGGCGGATCACCCCTCCACTTT. This gives the protein CAWATGGGSPLHF. Supplemented by reference TRBV30 and TRBJ1-6, the full variable domain reads SQTIHQWPATLVQPVGSPLSLECTVEGTSNPNLYWYRQAAGRGLQLLFYSVGIGQISSEVPQNLSASRPQDRQFILSSKKLLLSDSGFYLCAWATGGGSPLHFGNGTRLTVT.

This rearrangement joins TRBV27 to TRBJ2-3; no definite D call. The CDR3 has 13 amino acids. The V and J ends lost 8 bases and 0 bases respectively, with 9 bases between them. Germline V CDR1 and CDR2: MNHEY, SMNVEV (reference sequence). The CDR3 loop reads CASQDSSTDTQYF. The CDR3 DNA follows: TGTGCCAGCCAGGATTCTAGCACAGATACGCAGTATTTT.

The rearrangement joins TRBV11-2 to TRBJ2-7, with TRBD2 matching 7 bases. The CDR3 has 13 residues. Germline lookup yields CDR1 SGHAT and CDR2 FQNNGV. After removal of 0 bases from V and 6 bases from J, the junction contained 2 bases not matched to a gene. Here the CDR3 DNA reads TGTGCCAGCAGCTTAGAATCTAGCGGCGAGCAGTACTTC. The encoded protein is CASSLESSGEQYF.

This chain connects TRBV9 to TRBJ1-1, with D maybe TRBD1 (5 bases). Trimming took off 0 bases at V and 5 bases at J, with 11 bases between the two ends. In germline, CDR1 is SGDLS, CDR2 YYNGEE. This CDR3 is 14 amino acids long. Here the CDR3 reads CASSVATGGTEAFF. CDR3 in DNA: TGTGCCAGCAGCGTAGCTACGGGGGGTACTGAAGCTTTCTTT.

This chain uses TRBV5-6 with TRBJ2-1; TRBD2 agrees at 10 bases. This CDR3 spans 15 amino acids. The V segment lost 2 bases and the J segment 6 bases; nucleotides outside the gene matches: 5. Germline CDR1 is SGHDT and CDR2 is YYEEEE. The CDR3 here is CASSLAGGKGNEQFF. Written as DNA, the CDR3 is TGTGCCAGCAGCTTAGCGGGGGGGAAAGGCAATGAGCAGTTCTTC.

The V call is TRBV12-3 or TRBV12-4, the J call TRBJ2-7, with a possible D match to TRBD1 (6 bases). The CDR3 contains 12 residues. Trimming cost V 6 bases and J 3 bases, with 9 bases left between them. The CDR3 DNA reads TGTGCCAGCAGCTCCAGGGGCTACGAGCAGTACTTC. Translating gives CASSSRGYEQYF.

The chain links TRBV5-6 to TRBJ1-6; 9 nucleotides align to TRBD1. Germline CDR1 reads SGHDT; CDR2 reads YYEEEE. The CDR3 runs 14 residues. Losses at the gene ends were 3 bases for V and 10 bases for J; bases not matched to a gene: 5. CDR3 residues: CASSSGQGRSPLHF. The CDR3 bases are TGTGCCAGCAGCTCCGGACAGGGGAGATCACCCCTCCACTTT. Full variable domain (rest looked up from reference TRBV5-6 and TRBJ1-6): DAGVTQSPTHLIKTRGQQVTLRCSPKSGHDTVSWYQQALGQGPQFIFQYYEEEERQRGNFPDRFSGHQFPNYSSELNVNALLLGDSALYLCASSSGQGRSPLHFGNGTRLTVT.

The chain joins TRBV7-3 to TRBJ2-5; 8 bases are a match to TRBD1. There are 13 residues in the CDR3. Germline V CDR1 and CDR2: SGHTA, FQGTGA. V shed 5 bases, J shed 5 bases, and the junction held 4 bases outside the gene matches. The chain's CDR3 is CASSPNRGETQYF. For the CDR3, the DNA is TGTGCCAGCAGCCCGAACAGGGGGGAGACCCAGTACTTC. Drawing the rest from reference TRBV7-3 and TRBJ2-5, the complete variable domain is GAGVSQTPSNKVTEKGKYVELRCDPISGHTALYWYRQSLGQGPEFLIYFQGTGAADDSGLPNDRFFAVRPEGSVSTLKIQRTERGDSAVYLCASSPNRGETQYFGPGTRLLVL.

The chain couples TRBV10-3 to TRBJ2-2; D call uncertain. V lost 0 bases, J lost 5 bases, and 7 bases lay in between. Germline V lookup: CDR1 ENHRY, CDR2 SYGVKD. The CDR3 loop spans 14 amino acids. The CDR3 DNA sequence: TGTGCCATCAGTGAGTCGGAGTGGACCGGGGAGCTGTTTTTT. It is translated as CAISESEWTGELFF.

With respect to this clone: This sample includes further DNA sequences coding for the same CDR3. This chain uses TRBV18 with TRBJ2-3, with TRBD2 identical over 8 bases. The CDR3 is made up of 15 amino acids. CDR1 is KGHSH and CDR2 is LQKENI in the germline V gene. V was clipped by 3 bases and J by 6 bases; unmatched bases: 8. In DNA form, the CDR3 reads TGTGCCAGCTCACCCGGACTAGCTAGGACCGATACGCAGTATTTT. This sequence encodes CASSPGLARTDTQYF.

The chain joins TRBV10-3 to TRBJ1-2; 7 bases are a match to TRBD1. This CDR3 comprises 14 residues. V shed 1 base, J shed 5 bases, and the junction held 4 bases outside the gene matches. Germline CDR1 ENHRY, CDR2 SYGVKD. The CDR3 region has the DNA TGTGCCATCAGTGAGTTGGGACAGTTTTATGGCTACACCTTC. It is translated as CAISELGQFYGYTF.

This chain uses TRBV6-6 with TRBJ2-1; maybe TRBD1 (6 bases). The V gene's germline CDR1 is MNHNY and CDR2 SVGAGI (reference sequence). CDR3 length: 12 residues. Trimming stripped 6 bases from V and 8 bases from J, with 11 bases between. The CDR3: CASSVDRYEQFF. The CDR3 DNA sequence: TGTGCCAGCAGCGTCGACAGGTATGAGCAGTTCTTC.

This chain joins TRBV18 and TRBJ1-6, with 8 nucleotides matching TRBD1. The length of the CDR3 is 15 residues. CDR1 is KGHSH, CDR2 LQKENI, per germline. The V gene end was trimmed by 0 bases and the J gene end by 5 bases; junction bases not matched to a gene: 0. The CDR3: CASSPPGQDNSPLHF. In nucleotides, the CDR3 is TGTGCCAGCTCACCACCGGGACAGGATAATTCACCCCTCCACTTT.

This sequence joins TRBV3-1 (or the pseudogene TRBV3-2) and TRBJ1-4, with 7 nucleotides matching TRBD1. V lost 4 bases and J lost 8; bases outside the gene matches: 10. Germline CDR1 and CDR2: LGHDT and YNNKEL (reference sequence). The length of the CDR3 is 15 residues. CDR3 in DNA: TGTGCCAGCAGCCCCCGACAGGGAGTGGGAGAAAAACTGTTTTTT. Translating it yields CASSPRQGVGEKLFF.

The CDR3 DNA is TGTGCCAGCAGCTTGCCAGGAAGTTCACCCCTCCACTTT. The encoded protein is CASSLPGSSPLHF. The chain recombines TRBV5-5 with TRBJ1-6; D is uncertain. V lost 1 base to trimming and J lost 9 bases, with 8 bases between them. Germline lookup yields CDR1 SGHKS and CDR2 YYEKEE (reference sequence). This CDR3 has 13 amino acids. The full variable domain, in which reference TRBV5-5 and TRBJ1-6 provide the parts outside the CDR3, is DAGVTQSPTHLIKTRGQQVTLRCSPISGHKSVSWYQQVLGQGPQFIFQYYEKEERGRGNFPDRFSARQFPNYSSELNVNALLLGDSALYLCASSLPGSSPLHFGNGTRLTVT.

The chain links TRBV10-3 to TRBJ2-5, with a possible D match to TRBD2 (6 bases). CDR3 length: 11 amino acids. Germline V gene data show CDR1 as ENHRY and CDR2 as SYGVKD. With 6 bases removed from V and 10 bases from J, the gap between germline ends came to 12 bases. This CDR3 reads CAIRGEASQYF. The CDR3 DNA follows: TGTGCCATCAGGGGGGAGGCGAGCCAGTACTTC.

V usage is TRBV5-1 and J usage is TRBJ1-2; the D gene is possibly TRBD1 (6 bases). Germline V gene lookup returns CDR1 SGHRS and CDR2 YFSETQ. There are 15 residues in the CDR3. Trimming pared 4 bases from V and 8 bases from J, leaving 21 bases between. CDR3 loop: CASSPSHRVVEGYTF. As DNA, the CDR3 is TGCGCCAGCAGCCCTTCGCACAGGGTGGTTGAGGGCTACACCTTC.

V usage is TRBV24-1 and J usage is TRBJ2-1, with 8 bases fitting TRBD1. V gave up 2 bases and J gave up 2 bases; unmatched junction bases: 4. The CDR3 runs 16 residues. Germline CDR1 and CDR2: KGHDR and SFDVKD. CDR3 protein: CATSDSQGGTYNEQFF. The CDR3 DNA follows: TGTGCCACCAGTGATTCACAGGGGGGTACCTACAATGAGCAGTTCTTC.

This chain connects TRBV27 to TRBJ2-6; D may be TRBD1 (6 bases). The germline CDR1 and CDR2 sequences are MNHEY and SMNVEV (reference sequence). This CDR3 has 15 residues. The germline V and J ends were trimmed by 6 bases and 2 bases, with 11 bases remaining between them. The CDR3 region has the DNA TGTGCCAGCAGATTACAGGGTGCTGGGGCCAACGTCCTGACTTTC. Encoded protein: CASRLQGAGANVLTF.

This clone was picked up one time. This chain joins TRBV18 and TRBJ2-5, with 10 bases identical to TRBD2. Germline V gene sequence: CDR1 KGHSH, CDR2 LQKENI. The trim removed 0 bases at V and 3 bases at J, leaving 10 bases unmatched. The CDR3 consists of 18 residues. The CDR3 region is CASSPPNRVLAGEETQYF. Here the CDR3 DNA reads TGTGCCAGCTCACCACCGAACCGGGTTCTAGCGGGGGAAGAGACCCAGTACTTC. Based on the CDR3 plus reference TRBV18 and TRBJ2-5, the full variable domain is NAGVMQNPRHLVRRRGQEARLRCSPMKGHSHVYWYRQLPEEGLKFMVYLQKENIIDESGMPKERFSAEFPKEGPSILRIQQVVRGDSAAYFCASSPPNRVLAGEETQYFGPGTRLLVL.